This T cell receptor beta chain was observed in a study of cytomegalovirus exposure and HLA in healthy donors. Study results and limitations: TCR beta V segments were, for the most part, productive about 87% or about 30% of the time in an earlier analysis. The authors later found most CMV-associated TCR beta chains appeared HLA-restricted.

This clone was recorded once. Its antigen is not known. There are 15 residues in the CDR3. CDR1 and CDR2 from the germline V gene are SGHAT and FQNNGV. J lost 5 bases, V lost 5 bases, and 7 bases had no gene match. Amplification used 60 Vbeta primers and 13 Jbeta primers. TCRdb's copy holds only in-frame clones and misses some; the assay was immunoSEQ multiplex PCR. The sample shows around 190,000 clones, around three quarters of them seen only once. The receptor comes from a woman aged 18-29 years in good health and CMV-seronegative. The J gene is TRBJ2-3, the V gene TRBV11-2; 10 bases map to TRBD2. Source material: PBMCs. This CDR3 reads CASSPSGRRGDTQYF. The CDR3 nucleotides are TGTGCCAGCAGCCCTAGCGGGAGAAGGGGAGATACGCAGTATTTT.